The 23 T cell receptor beta chains below all came from one sample that was sequenced in a study of beta chain features in type 1 diabetes. Investigators reverse transcribed all isolated RNA, so they sequenced expressed TCRB transcripts. Generated by immunoSEQ multiplex PCR, the TCRdb table keeps only in-frame clones and is missing some. The repertoire holds 15,000 or so clones, with roughly 40% as singletons. The sample was stem cell memory CD4+ T cells from blood. These receptors all stem from a woman between 40 and 55 years old in good health.

This clone was picked up a small number of times. The rearrangement joins TRBV7-2 to TRBJ1-2, with 7 positions matching TRBD1. From germline, CDR1 is SGHTA and CDR2 FQGNSA. V shed 5 bases, J shed 2 bases, and the junction held 2 bases outside the gene matches. This CDR3 spans 13 amino acids. In nucleotides, the CDR3 is TGTGCCAGCAGCCAGGACAGGAACTATGGCTACACCTTC. This sequence encodes CASSQDRNYGYTF.

V is TRBV6-4 and J is TRBJ2-1; D not certain. The CDR3 runs to 13 residues. V was pared by 2 bases and J by 6 bases, with 8 bases between. Germline-derived CDR1 and CDR2 are MRHNA and SNTAGT. The CDR3 nucleotides are TGTGCCAGCAGTGACAATCCCCTCAATGAGCAGTTCTTC. Translating gives CASSDNPLNEQFF.

This clone was seen once. The gene calls are TRBV12-5 and TRBJ2-5; 8 nucleotides line up with TRBD2. V shed 4 bases and J 1 base; nucleotides not matched to a gene: 5. CDR1 is LGHNT and CDR2 is FRNRAP in the germline V gene. The CDR3 runs 15 residues. The CDR3 is CASGSSSGAQETQYF. CDR3 in DNA: TGTGCTAGTGGTTCAAGTAGCGGGGCCCAAGAGACCCAGTACTTC.

In this sample, this clone turned up a few times. The chain is built from TRBV7-2 and TRBJ2-1; 12 positions match TRBD2. This CDR3 is built from 19 residues. CDR1 and CDR2 from the germline V gene are SGHTA and FQGNSA. With V trimmed by 8 bases and J by 3 bases, 17 bases remained unmatched. CDR3 sequence: CASFNLASGGAPYYNEQFF. The CDR3 DNA sequence: TGTGCCAGCTTCAACCTGGCTAGCGGGGGGGCCCCCTACTACAATGAGCAGTTCTTC.

This chain connects TRBV18 to TRBJ2-5; perhaps TRBD1 as D (5 bases). Germline assignment: CDR1 KGHSH and CDR2 LQKENI. V lost 6 bases, J lost 1 base, and 15 bases lay in between. The CDR3 is made up of 15 amino acids. CDR3 DNA sequence: TGTGCCAGCTCCCAGACCCGACAGTCCCAAGAGACCCAGTACTTC. Translating gives CASSQTRQSQETQYF.

The chain employs TRBV23-1 and TRBJ2-4, with TRBD1 as a possible D gene (6 bases). TRBV23-1 is classed as an ORF, of uncertain function. V was pared by 2 bases and J by 1 base, with 9 bases between. CDR3 length equals 15 residues. Here the CDR3 reads CASSQDDRAKNIQYF. The CDR3 DNA sequence: TGCGCCAGCAGTCAAGATGACAGGGCCAAAAACATTCAGTACTTC.

This clone was counted only a few times. V is TRBV6-1 and J is TRBJ1-1, with 8 bases fitting TRBD1. The CDR3 totals 15 residues. V gave up 3 bases and J gave up 1 base; unmatched junction bases: 4. Per the germline V gene, CDR1 is MNHNS and CDR2 is SASEGT. The CDR3 coding sequence is TGTGCCAGCAGTGAGCCCGGACAGGGGAACACTGAAGCTTTCTTT. This translates into CASSEPGQGNTEAFF.

CDR3 loop: CASIRDRGHTGELFF. The DNA for the CDR3 is TGTGCCAGCATCAGAGACAGGGGACATACCGGGGAGCTGTTTTTT. This chain connects TRBV6-5 to TRBJ2-2, with 8 bases fitting TRBD1. V gave up 7 bases and J gave up 5 bases; unmatched junction bases: 9. Germline V gene data show CDR1 as MNHEY and CDR2 as SVGAGI. This CDR3 contains 15 residues.

Here the CDR3 reads CASSYAGTAENTIYF. For the CDR3, the DNA is TGCGCCAGCAGCTACGCCGGGACAGCGGAAAACACCATATATTTT. The V and J genes are TRBV5-1 and TRBJ1-3; 7 nucleotides match TRBD1. Unmatched junction bases numbered 9, after V lost 3 bases and J lost 6 bases. Germline V CDR1 and CDR2: SGHRS, YFSETQ. This CDR3 has 15 residues.

CDR3 sequence (DNA): TGCGCCAGCAGCTTGGGATGGAGACAGGGCCCAGATACGCAGTATTTT. Translated, it gives CASSLGWRQGPDTQYF. The V call is TRBV5-1, the J call TRBJ2-3; 7 positions agree with TRBD1. With V trimmed by 0 bases and J by 4 bases, 8 bases remained unmatched. The CDR3 runs 16 residues. CDR1 SGHRS and CDR2 YFSETQ come from the germline V gene.

The rearrangement links TRBV10-3 to TRBJ2-6, with D perhaps matching TRBD1 (5 bases). The CDR3 contains 17 residues. CDR1 is ENHRY, CDR2 SYGVKD, per germline. V was cut by 3 bases and J by 0 bases, with 12 bases left in between. The CDR3 DNA reads as TGTGCCATCAGTGAAAGTGCTCAGGGCTCTGGGGCCAACGTCCTGACTTTC. Amino acids: CAISESAQGSGANVLTF.

V usage is TRBV5-4 and J usage is TRBJ2-3; 7 nucleotides agree with TRBD2. J gave up 5 bases and V 4 bases, and 4 bases lay outside the gene matches. Germline values: CDR1 SGHNT, CDR2 YYREEE (reference sequence). CDR3 length: 13 amino acids. For the CDR3, the DNA is TGTGCCAGCAGCGCCGGACTAGTAGATACGCAGTATTTT. Protein product: CASSAGLVDTQYF.

The chain combines TRBV5-5 with TRBJ1-1; D unresolved. CDR1 is SGHKS and CDR2 is YYEKEE in the germline V gene (reference sequence). Trimming left V 0 bases short and J 4 bases short, with 10 bases between. This CDR3 region has 14 residues. This chain's CDR3 is CASSLGAAATEAFF. CDR3 DNA sequence: TGTGCCAGCAGCTTGGGGGCTGCAGCCACTGAAGCTTTCTTT.

The chain links TRBV5-1 to TRBJ2-7; the D gene is possibly TRBD2 (6 bases). Looked up from germline, CDR1 is SGHRS and CDR2 is YFSETQ. The CDR3 has 15 amino acids. The V end lost 2 bases, the J end lost 2 bases, and 14 bases lay between the germline ends. The CDR3 region has the DNA TGCGCCAGCAGCTTCCCGGAGGGTCCTACCTACGAGCAGTACTTC. It yields the protein CASSFPEGPTYEQYF.

The chain has TRBV6-5 and TRBJ1-1; 7 positions match TRBD1. This CDR3 spans 13 amino acids. The germline V gene encodes CDR1 MNHEY and CDR2 SVGAGI. The V gene end was trimmed by 6 bases and the J gene end by 4 bases; junction bases not matched to a gene: 5. This chain's CDR3 is CASRFNRGTEAFF. The DNA for the CDR3 is TGTGCCAGCAGATTTAACAGGGGCACTGAAGCTTTCTTT.

V and J are TRBV4-2 and TRBJ2-3, with D perhaps matching TRBD1 (5 bases). CDR3 size: 16 residues. The germline CDR1 and CDR2 sequences are LGHNA and YNFKEQ. The germline V and J ends were trimmed by 1 base and 0 bases, with 11 bases remaining between them. The CDR3: CASSQASQGSTDTQYF. The CDR3 DNA reads TGTGCCAGCAGCCAAGCGTCGCAGGGAAGCACAGATACGCAGTATTTT.

The rearrangement links TRBV18 to TRBJ1-2; 10 nucleotides agree with TRBD1. The CDR3 runs 16 residues. Germline CDR1 and CDR2: KGHSH and LQKENI. The V and J ends lost 3 bases and 4 bases, in that order; junction bases with no gene match: 8. The CDR3 DNA reads TGTGCCAGCTCACCCCGGGACAGGGGTGAGGGCTATGGCTACACCTTC. Amino acid sequence: CASSPRDRGEGYGYTF. The complete variable domain, with remaining parts taken from reference TRBV18 and TRBJ1-2, reads NAGVMQNPRHLVRRRGQEARLRCSPMKGHSHVYWYRQLPEEGLKFMVYLQKENIIDESGMPKERFSAEFPKEGPSILRIQQVVRGDSAAYFCASSPRDRGEGYGYTFGSGTRLTVV.

The chain recombines TRBV18 with TRBJ2-5, with 8 positions matching TRBD1. Trimming took 8 bases from V and 4 from J; bases not matched to a gene: 12. The CDR3 consists of 15 residues. Germline V lookup: CDR1 KGHSH, CDR2 LQKENI. CDR3 in DNA: TGTGCCAGCACGAAGGCAACAGGGGGAGGAGAGACCCAGTACTTC. Translated, it gives CASTKATGGGETQYF.

This chain connects TRBV7-9 to TRBJ1-1, with TRBD1 matching over 7 bases. The CDR3 consists of 15 residues. Trimming removed 1 base from V and 5 bases from J; junction bases left unmatched: 7. Per the germline V gene, CDR1 is SEHNR and CDR2 is FQNEAQ (reference sequence). The CDR3 protein is CASSLENRGGTEAFF. The CDR3 region has the DNA TGTGCCAGCAGCTTAGAAAACAGGGGCGGGACTGAAGCTTTCTTT.

Judged by abundance, this clone is medium-sized. The chain has TRBV29-1 and TRBJ2-5, with TRBD2 identical over 7 bases. The CDR3 is made up of 12 amino acids. V lost 3 bases to trimming and J lost 7 bases; unmatched junction nucleotides: 5. Germline loops: CDR1 SQVTM, CDR2 ANQGSEA. The CDR3 nucleotides are TGCAGCGTTGAGACTACGGGAGGGACCCAGTACTTC. This encodes CSVETTGGTQYF.

This clone was counted a few times. The genes are TRBV7-9 and TRBJ2-5, with D perhaps TRBD1 (5 bases). In germline, CDR1 is SEHNR, CDR2 FQNEAQ (reference sequence). The CDR3 runs to 13 residues. The V end lost 1 base, the J end lost 5 bases, and 8 bases lay between the germline ends. CDR3 DNA: TGTGCCAGCAGCTTAGGGAACAGGGAGACCCAGTACTTC. This encodes CASSLGNRETQYF.

This chain connects TRBV6-1 to TRBJ1-6, with a weak D call TRBD1 (5 bases). The CDR3 has 13 amino acids. The germline V gene has CDR1 MNHNS and CDR2 SASEGT. V dropped 5 bases and J dropped 11 bases, with 13 bases sitting between them. The CDR3 DNA reads as TGTGCCAGCAGTAAAGGGGCATGGCCACCCCTCCACTTT. Amino acid sequence: CASSKGAWPPLHF.

The chain links TRBV28 to TRBJ1-2; perhaps TRBD1 as D (5 bases). The CDR3 consists of 14 residues. Germline-derived CDR1 and CDR2 are MDHEN and SYDVKM. V was clipped by 2 bases and J by 2 bases, with 9 bases between them. CDR3 in DNA: TGTGCCAGCAGTTTAGCGGGACCGAACTATGGCTACACCTTC. Translating it yields CASSLAGPNYGYTF.